Reported below is one TCR beta chain. This sample was included in a study of blood T cell repertoires in COVID-19. Study-level background: Material from acute and convalescent COVID-19 was sourced from the United States, Italy and Spain. In each case, the material was cDNA or gDNA derived from T cells, B-cell-depleted T cells, or PBMCs.

Germline V gene data show CDR1 as ENHRY and CDR2 as SYGVKD. The CDR3 has 15 amino acids. The V end was cut by 0 bases, the J end by 0 bases, with 6 bases between. In the authors' workflow: The authors estimated nucleated cell counts from reference gene primer amplification. Libraries were prepared by immunoSEQ multiplex PCR; TCRdb keeps only in-frame clonotypes and omits some of them. V and J calls and clone size are as listed in that table; D and trimming were resolved from the DNA. Of under 150,000 clones listed, about 89% were seen once; the top ten hold 2% to 2.5%. The sequenced sample consisted of peripheral blood. The receptor was derived from a man aged 50 to 59 with active COVID-19. The chain joins TRBV10-3 to TRBJ1-5; D call uncertain. The CDR3 protein is CAISESPDSNQPQHF. As DNA, the CDR3 is TGTGCCATCAGTGAGTCTCCAGATAGCAATCAGCCCCAGCATTTT.